This T cell receptor beta chain was captured by sequencing in a study of long-term antiretroviral therapy in people with HIV. The CDR3 extends over 13 amino acids. Germline V gene data show CDR1 as SGHVS and CDR2 as FQNEAQ. The V and J ends lost 2 bases and 7 bases respectively, with 12 bases between them. Running of the v3.0 immunoSEQ assay took place at survey level. Data came from immunoSEQ multiplex PCR; TCRdb stores just in-frame clones and leaves some out. The sample holds under 30,000 clones, roughly four fifths seen once. HIV-positive participants were all treated in the United States. This sequence originates from a man aged 18 to 29 with HIV. The sample was unsorted PBMCs, taken 0.8 years before starting antiretroviral therapy. The V gene is TRBV7-8, the J gene TRBJ2-7; a possible D gene is TRBD2 (5 bases). CDR3 loop: CASSLRGPGEQYF. CDR3 coding DNA: TGTGCCAGCAGCTTACGAGGGCCGGGGGAGCAGTACTTC.